These T cell receptor beta chains were read from a single sample in a study of PD-L1 blockade in urothelial cancer. The method was immunoSEQ multiplex PCR; TCRdb's version includes in-frame clones alone and lacks a portion of them. The repertoire consists of tens of thousands of clones, with about 90% occurring once and the leading ten covering under 15%. The source material was PBMCs, sampled around atezolizumab (anti-PD-L1) treatment. Receptor source: a man in his 60s with urothelial cancer. CDR3s include the opening cysteine and the closing phenylalanine or tryptophan. D genes are given only for firm matches. For some rows the clone size is stated as once, few or many, or as a class when expanded; others skip it.

d_call: TRBD2
j_call: TRBJ2-7
clone_size: once
v_call: TRBV30
cdr3_nt: TGTGCCTGGAGTAGACTAGCGGTTTCCTACGAGCAGTACTTC
cdr3_aa: CAWSRLAVSYEQYF

d_call: TRBD1
j_call: TRBJ1-2
clone_size: NA
v_call: TRBV19
cdr3_nt: TGTGCCAGCAAGCCCCCCTGGGACAGGGGGTGGTATGGCTACACCTTC
cdr3_aa: CASKPPWDRGWYGYTF

d_call: NA
j_call: TRBJ1-2
clone_size: NA
v_call: TRBV2
cdr3_nt: TGTGCCAGCGGTCGCGGTCGAGGTAATGGCTACACCTTC
cdr3_aa: CASGRGRGNGYTF

d_call: NA
j_call: TRBJ2-5
clone_size: NA
v_call: TRBV27
cdr3_nt: TGTGCCAGCAGCCCTCGAGAGGACAGACGACAGCGGGAGACCCAGTACTTC
cdr3_aa: CASSPREDRRQRETQYF

d_call: NA
j_call: TRBJ2-2
clone_size: NA
v_call: TRBV19
cdr3_nt: TGTGCCAGTAGTTGGTTTTCACAGGGTGGAACCGGGGAGCTGTTTTTT
cdr3_aa: CASSWFSQGGTGELFF

d_call: TRBD1
j_call: TRBJ1-1
clone_size: once
v_call: TRBV19
cdr3_nt: TGTGCCAGTAGTGGGTTCAGGGGGCTGAGGAACACTGAAGCTTTCTTT
cdr3_aa: CASSGFRGLRNTEAFF

d_call: TRBD2
j_call: TRBJ2-3
clone_size: NA
v_call: TRBV10-2
cdr3_nt: TGCGCCAGCAGTGAAAATAGCGGGGGGGCCTATAATACGCAGTATTTT
cdr3_aa: CASSENSGGAYNTQYF

d_call: TRBD1
j_call: TRBJ1-5
clone_size: NA
v_call: TRBV7-2
cdr3_nt: TGTGCCAGCAACTTCGACAGGGGAAGCAATCAGCCCCAGCATTTT
cdr3_aa: CASNFDRGSNQPQHF

d_call: TRBD2
j_call: TRBJ2-3
clone_size: NA
v_call: TRBV7-2
cdr3_nt: TGTGCCAGCAGCTTAGTCGGCGGGGGTAACACAGATACGCAGTATTTT
cdr3_aa: CASSLVGGGNTDTQYF

d_call: TRBD2
j_call: TRBJ2-2
clone_size: NA
v_call: TRBV7-6
cdr3_nt: TGTGCCAGCAGCTCCCCGGGACTAGCGGGGGGTAACCTCGGGGAGCTGTTTTTT
cdr3_aa: CASSSPGLAGGNLGELFF

d_call: NA
j_call: TRBJ1-2
clone_size: NA
v_call: TRBV7-2
cdr3_nt: TGTGCCAGCAGCTTAGTGTCTGTTGGGGCGGTGAGCTATGGCTACACCTTC
cdr3_aa: CASSLVSVGAVSYGYTF

d_call: TRBD1
j_call: TRBJ2-6
clone_size: NA
v_call: TRBV4-1
cdr3_nt: TGCGCCAGCAGCCGCTCCGGACAGGGAAGGACAGCTGGGGCCAACGTCCTGACTTTC
cdr3_aa: CASSRSGQGRTAGANVLTF

d_call: NA
j_call: TRBJ2-2
clone_size: NA
v_call: TRBV5-8
cdr3_nt: TGTGCCAGCAGCTTATCCGGAACCCGGAGGCTGTTTTTT
cdr3_aa: CASSLSGTRRLFF

d_call: TRBD1
j_call: TRBJ1-6
clone_size: NA
v_call: TRBV28
cdr3_nt: TGTGCCAGCAGTTTACCGTTAACCGGGACAGGGGAATCACCCCTCCACTTT
cdr3_aa: CASSLPLTGTGESPLHF

d_call: TRBD2
j_call: TRBJ2-7
clone_size: NA
v_call: TRBV29-1
cdr3_nt: TGCAGCGTTCCCCTTCGCGGGGGGGCCTCCGACGAGCAGTACTTC
cdr3_aa: CSVPLRGGASDEQYF

d_call: NA
j_call: TRBJ1-3
clone_size: NA
v_call: TRBV11-2
cdr3_nt: TGTGCCAGCAGCTTAGCTAGGGGCTCTGGAAACACCATATATTTT
cdr3_aa: CASSLARGSGNTIYF

d_call: NA
j_call: TRBJ2-3
clone_size: NA
v_call: TRBV5-6
cdr3_nt: TGTGCCAGCAGCTTCCCCTCCACAGATACGCAGTATTTT
cdr3_aa: CASSFPSTDTQYF

d_call: TRBD1
j_call: TRBJ1-1
clone_size: NA
v_call: TRBV5-6
cdr3_nt: TGTGCCAGCCGACAGGGGGCGAACACTGAAGCTTTCTTT
cdr3_aa: CASRQGANTEAFF

d_call: NA
j_call: TRBJ2-2
clone_size: NA
v_call: TRBV19
cdr3_nt: TGTGCCAGTATGCCATTAGTCGCGAACACCGGGGAGCTGTTTTTT
cdr3_aa: CASMPLVANTGELFF